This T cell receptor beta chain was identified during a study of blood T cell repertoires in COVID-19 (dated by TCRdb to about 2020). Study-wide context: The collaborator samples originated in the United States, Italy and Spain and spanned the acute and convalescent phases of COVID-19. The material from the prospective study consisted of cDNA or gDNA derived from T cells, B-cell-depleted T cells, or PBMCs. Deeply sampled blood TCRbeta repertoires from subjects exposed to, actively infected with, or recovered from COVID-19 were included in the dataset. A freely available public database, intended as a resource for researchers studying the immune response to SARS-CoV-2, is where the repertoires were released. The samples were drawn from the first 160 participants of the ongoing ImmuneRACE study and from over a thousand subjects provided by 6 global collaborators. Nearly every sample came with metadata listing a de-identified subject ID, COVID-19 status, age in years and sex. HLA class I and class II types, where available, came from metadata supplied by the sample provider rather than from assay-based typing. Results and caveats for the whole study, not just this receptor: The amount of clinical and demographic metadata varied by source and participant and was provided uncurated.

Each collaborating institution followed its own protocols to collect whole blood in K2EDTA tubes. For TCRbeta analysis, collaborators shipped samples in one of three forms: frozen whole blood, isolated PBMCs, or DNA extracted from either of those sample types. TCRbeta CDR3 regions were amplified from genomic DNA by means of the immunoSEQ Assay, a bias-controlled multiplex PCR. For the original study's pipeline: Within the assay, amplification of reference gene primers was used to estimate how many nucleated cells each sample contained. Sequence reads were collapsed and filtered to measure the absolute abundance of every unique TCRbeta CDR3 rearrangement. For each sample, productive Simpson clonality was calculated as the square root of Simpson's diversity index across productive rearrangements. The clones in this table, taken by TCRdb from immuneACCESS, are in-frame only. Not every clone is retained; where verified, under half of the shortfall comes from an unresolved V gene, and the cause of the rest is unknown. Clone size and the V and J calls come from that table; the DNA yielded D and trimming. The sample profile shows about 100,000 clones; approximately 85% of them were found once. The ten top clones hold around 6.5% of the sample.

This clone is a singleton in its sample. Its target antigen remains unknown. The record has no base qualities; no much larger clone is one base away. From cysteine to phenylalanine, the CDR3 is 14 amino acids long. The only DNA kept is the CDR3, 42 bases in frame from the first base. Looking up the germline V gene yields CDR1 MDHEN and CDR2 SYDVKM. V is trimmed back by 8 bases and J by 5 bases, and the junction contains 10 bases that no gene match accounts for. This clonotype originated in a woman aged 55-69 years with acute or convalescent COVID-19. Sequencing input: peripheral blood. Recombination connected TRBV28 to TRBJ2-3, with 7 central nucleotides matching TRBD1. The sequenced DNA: TGTGCCAGCCTTAACACAGGGGAGTTAGATACGCAGTATTTT. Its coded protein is CASLNTGELDTQYF.